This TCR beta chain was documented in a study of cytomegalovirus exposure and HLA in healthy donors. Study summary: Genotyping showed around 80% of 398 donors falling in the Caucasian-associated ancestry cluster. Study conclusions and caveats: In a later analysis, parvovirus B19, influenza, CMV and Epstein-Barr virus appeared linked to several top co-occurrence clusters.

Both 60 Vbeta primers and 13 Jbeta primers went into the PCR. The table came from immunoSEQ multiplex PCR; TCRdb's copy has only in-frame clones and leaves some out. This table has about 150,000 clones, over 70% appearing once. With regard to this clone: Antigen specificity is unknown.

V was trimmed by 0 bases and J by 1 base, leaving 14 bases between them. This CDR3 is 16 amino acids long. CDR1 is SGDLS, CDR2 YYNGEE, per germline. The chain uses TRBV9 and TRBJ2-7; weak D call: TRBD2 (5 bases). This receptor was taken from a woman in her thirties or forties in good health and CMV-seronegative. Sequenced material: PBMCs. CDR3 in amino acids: CASSVALASQSYEQYF. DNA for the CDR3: TGTGCCAGCAGCGTAGCTTTGGCTAGCCAGTCCTACGAGCAGTACTTC.